This T cell receptor beta chain was found in a study of Ad26.COV2.S vaccination and SARS-CoV-2 variants. Study-level information: The authors gave Ad26.COV2.S intramuscularly, either once or twice 56 days apart. General observations from the study: Responses of T cells in total may have been underestimated by the TCR breadth and depth analyses.

Sequencing was performed with immunoSEQ multiplex PCR; in TCRdb, only in-frame clones are kept and a portion is missing. The repertoire holds roughly 420,000 clones, with around 89% as singletons. The CDR3 extends over 12 amino acids. V was shortened by 5 bases and J by 2 bases, with 6 bases between the two germline ends. Germline V gene sequence: CDR1 ENHRY, CDR2 SYGVKD. The sample's treatment: some 20 received Ad26.COV2.S at low or high dose, single or two shots; 5 received placebo; per-sample allocation not given. The study sampled participants on day 63 after the first vaccine or placebo injection. Concerning this clone itself: The antigen is undetermined.

The chain has TRBV10-3 and TRBJ1-2; unclear D gene. This TCR was sampled from a person aged 18-65 years who received the Ad26.COV2.S COVID-19 vaccine or a placebo. Material: peripheral blood, obtained in a trial of Ad26.COV2.S vaccine versus placebo. CDR3 nucleotides: TGTGCCATCAGTCGAGGGAACTATGGCTACACCTTC. It translates to CAISRGNYGYTF.